This TCR beta chain was profiled in a study of blood T cell repertoires in COVID-19. Study at large: The United States, Italy and Spain provided the acute and convalescent COVID-19 samples. The analysed material was cDNA or gDNA that came from T cells, B-cell-depleted T cells, or PBMCs.

Per the original data handling: Amplifying reference gene primers gave estimates of nucleated cell counts. The protocol was immunoSEQ multiplex PCR, while the TCRdb copy is restricted to in-frame clones and leaves out a portion. V and J calls and clone size follow that table, whereas D and trimming were derived from the DNA. The sample includes fewer than 40,000 clones, about 89% of them seen just once. V was clipped by 0 bases and J by 1 base; unmatched bases: 2. The CDR3 has 14 amino acids. In germline, CDR1 is GTSNPN, CDR2 SVGIG (reference sequence). The rearrangement joins TRBV30 to TRBJ2-5; 7 nucleotides align to TRBD1. Material: peripheral blood. This TCR derives from a human donor in a cohort sampled during active COVID-19. CDR3: CAWSVYRGQETQYF. The CDR3 DNA reads as TGTGCCTGGAGTGTATACAGGGGCCAAGAGACCCAGTACTTC.